This T cell receptor (beta chain) was sequenced for a study of OX40 agonist ivuxolimab in advanced cancers. Study-wide context: Patients receiving dose escalation had hepatocellular carcinoma, melanoma, renal cell or head and neck cancer. Earlier anti-PD-1, anti-PD-L1 or anti-CTLA-4 therapy was permitted; roughly 42% had received some.

V lost 6 bases and J lost 2; bases outside the gene matches: 6. The CDR3 extends over 15 amino acids. Germline assignment: CDR1 MNHNS and CDR2 SASEGT. Using immunoSEQ multiplex PCR, the repertoire was profiled, and TCRdb retains in-frame clones only, with some absent. The sample records roughly 40,000 clones, approximately 79% being singletons. The rearrangement links TRBV6-1 to TRBJ1-1; 10 bases line up with TRBD1. The specimen comprised CD4+ or CD8+ T cells sorted from blood, sampled in a trial of the OX40 agonist ivuxolimab. The receptor's source is an adult with an advanced solid tumor such as melanoma, head and neck, liver or kidney cancer. CDR3 loop: CASRSQTGGNTEAFF. Written as DNA, the CDR3 is TGTGCCAGCAGGAGCCAGACAGGGGGCAACACTGAAGCTTTCTTT.